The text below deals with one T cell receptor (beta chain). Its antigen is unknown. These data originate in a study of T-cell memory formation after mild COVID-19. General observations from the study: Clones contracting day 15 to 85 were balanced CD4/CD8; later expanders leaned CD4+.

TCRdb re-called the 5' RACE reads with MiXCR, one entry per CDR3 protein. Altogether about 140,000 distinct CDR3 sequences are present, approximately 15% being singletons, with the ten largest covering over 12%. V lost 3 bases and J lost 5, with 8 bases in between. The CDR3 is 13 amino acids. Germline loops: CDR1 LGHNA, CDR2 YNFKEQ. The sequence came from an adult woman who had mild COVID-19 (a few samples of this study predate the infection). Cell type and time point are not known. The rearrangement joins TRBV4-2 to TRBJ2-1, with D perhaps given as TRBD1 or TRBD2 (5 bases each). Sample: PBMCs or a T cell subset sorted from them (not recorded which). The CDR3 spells CASSQGRDNEQFF. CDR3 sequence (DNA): TGTGCCAGCAGCCAGGGACGGGACAATGAGCAGTTCTTC.